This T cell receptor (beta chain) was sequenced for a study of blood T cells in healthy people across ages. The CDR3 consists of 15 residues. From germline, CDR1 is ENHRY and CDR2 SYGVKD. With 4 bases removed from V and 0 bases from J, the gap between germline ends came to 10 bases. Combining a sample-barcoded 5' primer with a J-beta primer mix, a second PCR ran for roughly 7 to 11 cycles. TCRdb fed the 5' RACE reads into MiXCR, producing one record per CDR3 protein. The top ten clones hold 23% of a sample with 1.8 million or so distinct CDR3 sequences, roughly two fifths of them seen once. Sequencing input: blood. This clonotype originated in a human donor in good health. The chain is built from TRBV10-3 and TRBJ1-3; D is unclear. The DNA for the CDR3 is TGTGCCATCAGTGGCGGAGTCAACTCTGGAAACACCATATATTTT. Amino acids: CAISGGVNSGNTIYF.